This record concerns one T cell receptor (beta chain) sequence. In the authors' workflow: Estimates of nucleated cell counts were drawn from the amplification of reference gene primers. Produced via immunoSEQ multiplex PCR; TCRdb's table is partial and in-frame only. Clone size and the V and J calls come from that table; the DNA yielded D and trimming. The sample records under 350,000 clones, around 90% being singletons. The data are from a study of blood T cell repertoires in COVID-19. Overall study context: Collection of acute and convalescent COVID-19 samples took place in the United States, Italy and Spain. Nucleic acid was either cDNA or gDNA, and it came from T cells, B-cell-depleted T cells, or PBMCs.

The source material was peripheral blood. The TCR comes from a man between 65 and 85 years old with acute or convalescent COVID-19.

The CDR3, as DNA: TGTGCCAGCAGCACACGACTAGCGGGGGACAGTGAGCAGTTCTTC. The encoded protein is CASSTRLAGDSEQFF. The chain recombines TRBV3-1 (or the pseudogene TRBV3-2) with TRBJ2-1; 12 positions match TRBD2. J gave up 9 bases and V 5 bases, and 8 bases lay outside the gene matches. The CDR3 consists of 15 residues. Germline CDR1 is LGHDT and CDR2 is YNNKEL (reference sequence).